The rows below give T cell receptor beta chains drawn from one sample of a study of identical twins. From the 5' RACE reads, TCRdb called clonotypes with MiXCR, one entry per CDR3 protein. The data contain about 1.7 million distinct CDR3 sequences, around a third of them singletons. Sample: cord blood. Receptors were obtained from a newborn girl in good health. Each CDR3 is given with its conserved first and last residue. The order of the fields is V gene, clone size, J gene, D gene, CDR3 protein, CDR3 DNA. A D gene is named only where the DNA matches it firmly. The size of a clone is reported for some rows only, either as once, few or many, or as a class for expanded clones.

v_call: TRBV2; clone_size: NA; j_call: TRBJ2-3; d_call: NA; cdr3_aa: CASSWVCQDTQYF; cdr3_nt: TGTGCCAGCAGTTGGGTGTGTCAAGATACGCAGTATTTT
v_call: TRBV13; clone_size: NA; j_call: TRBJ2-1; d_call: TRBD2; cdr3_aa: CASSPRLAGPSSYNEQFF; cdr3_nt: TGTGCCAGCAGCCCCCGACTAGCGGGGCCCAGCTCCTACAATGAGCAGTTCTTC
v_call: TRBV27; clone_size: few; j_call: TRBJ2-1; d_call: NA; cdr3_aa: CASSLRGGRYNEQFF; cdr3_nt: TGTGCCAGCAGTTTAAGGGGGGGGCGGTACAATGAGCAGTTCTTC
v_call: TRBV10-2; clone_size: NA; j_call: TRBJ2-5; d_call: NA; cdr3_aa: CASSNGGLGYF; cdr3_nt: TGCGCCAGCAGTAATGGGGGCTTGGGGTACTTC
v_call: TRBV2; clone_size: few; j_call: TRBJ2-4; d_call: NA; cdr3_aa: CASSEEESGNIQYF; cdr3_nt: TGTGCCAGCAGTGAAGAGGAGTCAGGGAACATTCAGTACTTC
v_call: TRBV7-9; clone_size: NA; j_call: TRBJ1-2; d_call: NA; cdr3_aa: CATLARGANTF; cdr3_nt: TGTGCCACCCTTGCGAGGGGGGCCAACACCTTC
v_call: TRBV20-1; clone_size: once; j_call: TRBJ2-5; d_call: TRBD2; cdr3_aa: CSAALAGTYNEQYF; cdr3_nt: TGCAGTGCTGCCCTAGCGGGTACTTACAATGAGCAGTACTTC
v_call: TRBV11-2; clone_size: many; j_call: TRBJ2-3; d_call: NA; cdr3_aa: CASSPRPVTDTQYF; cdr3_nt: TGTGCCAGCAGCCCTCGGCCGGTCACAGATACGCAGTATTTT
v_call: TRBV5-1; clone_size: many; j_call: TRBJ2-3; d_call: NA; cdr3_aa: CASSLAGIASDTQYF; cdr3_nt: TGCGCCAGCAGCTTGGCCGGGATAGCTTCGGATACGCAGTATTTT
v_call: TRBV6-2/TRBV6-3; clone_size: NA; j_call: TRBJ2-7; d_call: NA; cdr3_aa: CASSYLGRSSYNEQYF; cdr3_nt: TGTGCCAGCAGTTACTTGGGCAGGAGCTCCTACAATGAGCAGTACTTC
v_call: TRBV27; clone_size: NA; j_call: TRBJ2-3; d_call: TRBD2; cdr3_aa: CASSRETSGRASTDTQYF; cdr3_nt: TGTGCCAGCAGCAGAGAGACTAGCGGGAGGGCTAGCACAGATACGCAGTATTTT
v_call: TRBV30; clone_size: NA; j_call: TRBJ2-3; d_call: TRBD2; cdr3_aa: CAWTSGGADTQYF; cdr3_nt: TGTGCCTGGACTAGCGGGGGGGCCGATACGCAGTATTTT
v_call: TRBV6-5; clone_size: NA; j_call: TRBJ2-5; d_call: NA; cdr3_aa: CASSYSPVGEQYF; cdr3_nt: TGTGCCAGCAGTTACTCACCCGTCGGAGAGCAGTACTTC
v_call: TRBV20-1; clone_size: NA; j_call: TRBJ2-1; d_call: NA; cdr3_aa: CSARDLEGRGEQFF; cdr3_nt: TGCAGTGCTAGAGATCTGGAGGGGCGGGGTGAGCAGTTCTTC
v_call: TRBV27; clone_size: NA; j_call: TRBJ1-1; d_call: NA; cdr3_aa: CASSSGWRGTEAFF; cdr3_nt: TGTGCCAGCAGTTCAGGGTGGAGAGGGACTGAAGCTTTCTTT
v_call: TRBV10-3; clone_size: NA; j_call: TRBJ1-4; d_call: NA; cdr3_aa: CAIALGPKGEKLFF; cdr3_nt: TGTGCCATCGCCCTGGGACCTAAGGGGGAAAAACTGTTTTTT
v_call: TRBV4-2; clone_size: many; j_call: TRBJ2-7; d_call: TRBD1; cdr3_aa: CASSQAGTGAYEQYF; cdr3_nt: TGTGCCAGCAGCCAAGCTGGGACAGGGGCCTACGAGCAGTACTTC
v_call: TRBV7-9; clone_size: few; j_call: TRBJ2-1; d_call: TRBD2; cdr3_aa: CASSTLAGGSNEQFF; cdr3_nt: TGTGCCAGCAGCACTCTAGCGGGGGGGTCCAATGAGCAGTTCTTC
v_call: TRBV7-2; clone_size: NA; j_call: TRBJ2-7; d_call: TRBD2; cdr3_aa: CASSLIVAGSYEQYF; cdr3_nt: TGTGCCAGCAGCTTAATAGTAGCGGGCTCCTACGAGCAGTACTTC
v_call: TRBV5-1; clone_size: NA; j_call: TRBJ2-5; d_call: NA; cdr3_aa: CASRSDRSQETQYF; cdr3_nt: TGCGCCAGCAGATCCGACAGATCTCAAGAGACCCAGTACTTC
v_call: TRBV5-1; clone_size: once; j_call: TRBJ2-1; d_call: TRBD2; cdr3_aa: CASSAGTNYNEQFF; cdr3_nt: TGCGCCAGCAGCGCAGGGACTAACTACAATGAGCAGTTCTTC
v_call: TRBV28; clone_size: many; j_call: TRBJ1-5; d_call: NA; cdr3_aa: CASSLGRVNQPQHF; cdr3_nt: TGTGCCAGCAGCTTAGGCCGGGTCAATCAGCCCCAGCATTTT
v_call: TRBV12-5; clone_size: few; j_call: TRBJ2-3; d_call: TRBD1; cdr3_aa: CASGPGTGDKDTQYF; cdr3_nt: TGTGCTAGTGGTCCAGGGACAGGGGATAAAGATACGCAGTATTTT
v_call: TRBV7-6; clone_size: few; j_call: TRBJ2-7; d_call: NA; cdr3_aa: CASSLARQAEQYF; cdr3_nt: TGTGCCAGCAGCTTAGCGCGGCAGGCCGAGCAGTACTTC
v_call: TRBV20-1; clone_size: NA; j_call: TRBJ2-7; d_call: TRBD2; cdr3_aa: CSARASGRPYEQYF; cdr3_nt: TGCAGTGCTAGAGCTAGCGGGAGACCCTACGAGCAGTACTTC
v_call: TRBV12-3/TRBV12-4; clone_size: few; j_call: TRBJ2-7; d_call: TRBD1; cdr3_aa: CASCSQGAYEQYF; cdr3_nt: TGTGCCAGCTGTTCCCAGGGGGCCTACGAGCAGTACTTC
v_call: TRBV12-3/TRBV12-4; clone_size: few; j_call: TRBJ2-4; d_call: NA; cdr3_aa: CASSLTNIAKNIQYF; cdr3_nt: TGTGCCAGCAGCCTGACTAATATAGCCAAAAACATTCAGTACTTC
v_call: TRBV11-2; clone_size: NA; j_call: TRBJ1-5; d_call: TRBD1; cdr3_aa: CASSLDFRDRGRHQPQHF; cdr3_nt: TGTGCCAGCAGCTTAGATTTCCGGGACAGGGGGAGGCATCAGCCCCAGCATTTT
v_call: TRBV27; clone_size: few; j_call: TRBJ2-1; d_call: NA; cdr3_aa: CASSLGTMGKYNEQFF; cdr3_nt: TGTGCCAGCAGTTTAGGCACTATGGGGAAGTACAATGAGCAGTTCTTC